One sample yielded the 22 T cell receptor beta chains listed below, sequenced in a study of monozygotic twins with inflammatory bowel disease. After re-calling the 5' RACE reads, TCRdb lists one entry per CDR3 protein, DNA absent. This table lists about 300,000 distinct CDR3 sequences. The sequenced sample consisted of blood. The receptors were gathered from a human donor with ulcerative colitis or Crohn's disease, or a healthy co-twin of an affected twin (not recorded which).

The chain has TRBV15 and TRBJ2-5. Germline V lookup: CDR1 LNHNV, CDR2 YYDKDF (reference sequence). The CDR3 sequence is 11 residues long. The CDR3 here is CATGRPETQYF. The whole variable domain, remainder taken from reference TRBV15 and TRBJ2-5, is DAMVIQNPRYQVTQFGKPVTLSCSQTLNHNVMYWYQQKSSQAPKLLFHYYDKDFNNEADTPDNFQSRRPNTSFCFLDIRSPGLGDTAMYLCATGRPETQYFGPGTRLLVL.

The V gene is TRBV24-1, the J gene TRBJ2-5; TCRdb proposes TRBD2, but this gene call is untestable without DNA. The CDR3 consists of 15 residues. Germline V gene lookup returns CDR1 KGHDR and CDR2 SFDVKD. The CDR3 spells CATSDSGGAGETQYF.

V gene TRBV12-3 or TRBV12-4 combines with J gene TRBJ1-5; TCRdb names TRBD1, which stays unverified in the absence of DNA. The CDR3 is 14 amino acids. CDR3 sequence: CASSHNRADQPQHF.

The rearrangement links TRBV4-3 to TRBJ2-3. Germline V CDR1 and CDR2: LGHNA, YSLEER. CDR3 length equals 16 residues. The CDR3 region is CASSQEVVRTTDTQYF.

J is TRBJ2-1 and V is TRBV18; TCRdb outputs TRBD1, but without DNA this stays unchecked. The germline V gene has CDR1 KGHSH and CDR2 LQKENI. This CDR3 is built from 14 residues. The CDR3 loop reads CASSGQTGRNEQFF.

This sequence joins TRBV7-9 and TRBJ2-7; TCRdb's D gene call, TRBD2, goes unchecked for lack of DNA. The CDR3 spans 16 residues. Germline CDR1 is SEHNR and CDR2 is FQNEAQ (reference sequence). The CDR3 reads CASSLETGGIVNEQYF. The full variable domain, completed using reference TRBV7-9 and TRBJ2-7, is DTGVSQNPRHKITKRGQNVTFRCDPISEHNRLYWYRQTLGQGPEFLTYFQNEAQLEKSRLLSDRFSAERPKGSFSTLEIQRTEQGDSAMYLCASSLETGGIVNEQYFGPGTRLTVT.

This chain connects TRBV29-1 to TRBJ1-5; without DNA, the TCRdb call of TRBD1 cannot be checked. From germline, CDR1 is SQVTM and CDR2 ANQGSEA. The CDR3 length is 12 residues. The CDR3 here is CSVGVGNQPQHF.

The chain links TRBV18 to TRBJ2-6. This CDR3 region has 14 residues. Germline CDR1 and CDR2: KGHSH and LQKENI. CDR3 amino acids: CASTTGPGANVLTF.

The chain employs TRBV7-9 and TRBJ2-7; the TCRdb D gene call, TRBD2, has no DNA to confirm it. Germline V gives CDR1 SEHNR, CDR2 FQNEAQ (reference sequence). The CDR3 totals 13 residues. CDR3 loop: CASSPGTSHEQYF.

The V gene is TRBV5-1, the J gene TRBJ2-7. The length of the CDR3 is 13 residues. The germline CDR1 and CDR2 sequences are SGHRS and YFSETQ. The CDR3 sequence is CASSRLGVYEQYF.

The V and J genes are TRBV27 and TRBJ1-5; TCRdb returns TRBD1, unconfirmable since there is no DNA. Germline values: CDR1 MNHEY, CDR2 SMNVEV (reference sequence). The CDR3 contains 15 residues. CDR3 residues: CASSFVRSEGQPQHF.

The chain is built from TRBV29-1 and TRBJ2-7. CDR3 length: 11 amino acids. In germline, CDR1 is SQVTM, CDR2 ANQGSEA. The CDR3 reads CSVWTSYEQYF.

The V and J genes are TRBV5-1 and TRBJ2-2; the TCRdb D gene call, TRBD1, has no DNA to confirm it. This CDR3 spans 13 amino acids. Germline-derived CDR1 and CDR2 are SGHRS and YFSETQ. This CDR3 reads CASSPGNTGELFF.

This chain uses TRBV7-9 with TRBJ2-5; TCRdb's assignment of TRBD2 cannot be checked, as there is no DNA. This CDR3 spans 15 amino acids. CDR1 and CDR2 (germline): SEHNR, FQNEAQ (reference sequence). CDR3 in amino acids: CASSFLAGRQETQYF. The full variable domain, with the rest looked up from reference TRBV7-9 and TRBJ2-5, is DTGVSQNPRHKITKRGQNVTFRCDPISEHNRLYWYRQTLGQGPEFLTYFQNEAQLEKSRLLSDRFSAERPKGSFSTLEIQRTEQGDSAMYLCASSFLAGRQETQYFGPGTRLLVL.

The rearrangement joins TRBV4-3 to TRBJ2-2; there is no DNA to check the TCRdb D call of TRBD2. The CDR3 has 20 amino acids. Germline assignment: CDR1 LGHNA and CDR2 YSLEER. CDR3 sequence reads: CASSQDPGMEGLDVIGELFF.

The V call is TRBV6-1, the J call TRBJ1-1; TCRdb calls TRBD1, which cannot be checked without DNA. This CDR3 has 16 residues. CDR1 and CDR2 from the germline V gene are MNHNS and SASEGT. CDR3 protein: CASRRGPGERNTEAFF.

This chain joins TRBV20-1 and TRBJ1-1. CDR3 size: 13 residues. Germline-derived CDR1 and CDR2 are DFQATT and SNEGSKA (reference sequence). This chain's CDR3 is CSAREGWVPEAFF.

The rearrangement uses TRBV12-3 or TRBV12-4 and TRBJ1-4; TCRdb proposes TRBD1, but this gene call is untestable without DNA. The CDR3 extends over 14 amino acids. CDR3 sequence: CASSPGGANEKLFF.

This chain links TRBV18 with TRBJ2-5. The CDR3 runs to 12 residues. Germline V gene sequence: CDR1 KGHSH, CDR2 LQKENI. The CDR3 protein is CASSPIEETQYF.

The chain has TRBV21-1 and TRBJ1-1; TCRdb outputs TRBD1, but without DNA this stays unchecked. TRBV21-1 is reported as a pseudogene. The CDR3 loop spans 17 amino acids. CDR3 in amino acids: CASKPRPGLGANTEAFF.

V is TRBV7-2 and J is TRBJ2-3; lacking DNA, the TRBD1 call made by TCRdb goes unchecked. The germline V gene has CDR1 SGHTA and CDR2 FQGNSA. The CDR3 loop spans 15 amino acids. CDR3: CASSVRAGGQDTQYF.

V usage is TRBV6-1 and J usage is TRBJ1-2; TCRdb designates TRBD1, a call that cannot be tested without DNA. The CDR3 has 14 residues. CDR1 is MNHNS, CDR2 SASEGT, per germline. CDR3 protein: CASSQTGGAAGYTF.